The 27 T cell receptor beta chains below were found in one sample sequenced in a study of cytomegalovirus exposure and HLA in healthy donors. PCR was performed using 60 Vbeta and 13 Jbeta primers. The table came from immunoSEQ multiplex PCR; TCRdb's copy has only in-frame clones and leaves some out. The data include about 200,000 clones; the top ten clones carry roughly 0.98%. The sequenced sample consisted of PBMCs. The origin of the receptors is a woman aged 25 to 39 in good health and CMV-seropositive.

The chain uses TRBV29-1 and TRBJ1-1, with a possible D match to TRBD1 (6 bases). Germline CDR1 and CDR2: SQVTM and ANQGSEA. V gave up 7 bases and J gave up 4 bases, with 19 bases separating them. The CDR3 length is 14 residues. The CDR3 DNA sequence: TGCAGCGCCGACCCCCCGCAGGGGTTCACTGAAGCTTTCTTT. This codes for CSADPPQGFTEAFF. Full variable domain (missing parts from reference TRBV29-1 and TRBJ1-1): SAVISQKPSRDICQRGTSLTIQCQVDSQVTMMFWYRQQPGQSLTLIATANQGSEATYESGFVIDKFPISRPNLTFSTLTVSNMSPEDSSIYLCSADPPQGFTEAFFGQGTRLTVV.

This chain uses TRBV11-1 with TRBJ2-5; D is undetermined. This CDR3 has 15 residues. The V gene lost 1 base and the J gene lost 7 bases, with 16 bases spanning the gap. Germline assignment: CDR1 SGHAT and CDR2 FQDESV (reference sequence). CDR3 nucleotide sequence: TGTGCCAGCAGCTTAGAACGGGTGACCAGTTCGACCCAGTACTTC. It specifies CASSLERVTSSTQYF.

The chain employs TRBV9 and TRBJ2-5, with D possibly being TRBD1 (5 bases). Germline V gives CDR1 SGDLS, CDR2 YYNGEE. The CDR3 loop spans 15 amino acids. V lost 4 bases and J lost 3, with 16 bases in between. The CDR3 DNA follows: TGTGCCAGCAGCCTGGGGCCAAAGGAGAAAGAGACCCAGTACTTC. This codes for CASSLGPKEKETQYF.

Turning to this clone: The identical CDR3 is also encoded by other nucleotide sequences in the sample. J is TRBJ2-7 and V is TRBV27; 11 positions match TRBD1. CDR3 size: 14 residues. With 6 bases clipped from V and 3 bases from J, the junction kept 4 bases outside the gene matches. Per the germline V gene, CDR1 is MNHEY and CDR2 is SMNVEV (reference sequence). For the CDR3, the DNA is TGTGCCAGCAGCCCCGGGACAGGGGGCTACGAGCAGTACTTC. Residues: CASSPGTGGYEQYF.

The chain joins TRBV7-2 to TRBJ2-1; the D is unclear. This CDR3 has 12 residues. V lost 0 bases to trimming and J lost 8 bases, with 5 bases between them. Germline V gene data show CDR1 as SGHTA and CDR2 as FQGNSA. The CDR3 coding sequence is TGTGCCAGCAGCTTAGCTCGGGATGAGCAGTTCTTC. This codes for CASSLARDEQFF.

The CDR3 coding sequence is TGTGCCAGCAGCCCCCGACAGTTTAATGAAAAACTGTTTTTT. It specifies CASSPRQFNEKLFF. The chain is built from TRBV7-9 and TRBJ1-4; D may be TRBD1 (5 bases). V lost 5 bases, J lost 4 bases, and 11 bases lay in between. Germline V gene data show CDR1 as SEHNR and CDR2 as FQNEAQ (reference sequence). The CDR3 extends over 14 amino acids.

The V gene is TRBV2, the J gene TRBJ2-4, with a possible D match to TRBD1 (6 bases). The CDR3 runs to 14 residues. Germline V gives CDR1 SNHLY, CDR2 FYNNEI. Trimming removed 6 bases at V and 7 bases at J, with 16 bases between. DNA of the CDR3: TGTGCCAGCAGCTCTTCCGGGACACCTAACATTCAGTACTTC. It specifies CASSSSGTPNIQYF.

V and J are TRBV29-1 and TRBJ2-5, with D maybe TRBD2 (5 bases). Trimming removed 5 bases from V and 3 bases from J, with 22 bases in between. This CDR3 has 16 amino acids. Germline CDR1 SQVTM, CDR2 ANQGSEA. CDR3 bases: TGCAGCGTTCGGTACGGGGAGCGCCTCCCGAAAGAGACCCAGTACTTC. Translation: CSVRYGERLPKETQYF.

V is TRBV5-4 and J is TRBJ1-4; 8 nucleotides line up with TRBD1. Germline assignment: CDR1 SGHNT and CDR2 YYREEE (reference sequence). The J segment lost 8 bases and the V segment lost 4 bases, leaving 7 bases of the junction unmatched. The CDR3 loop spans 14 amino acids. CDR3 DNA: TGTGCCAGCAGCCGAGACAGGGGTGAAGAAAAACTGTTTTTT. As protein: CASSRDRGEEKLFF.

J is TRBJ2-7 and V is TRBV7-2; 9 nucleotides line up with TRBD1. V lost 0 bases, J lost 4 bases, and 1 base stayed unmatched. CDR1 is SGHTA and CDR2 is FQGNSA in the germline V gene. The CDR3 spans 14 residues. CDR3 sequence (DNA): TGTGCCAGCAGCTTAGCCGGGACAGGGTACGAGCAGTACTTC. Translated, it gives CASSLAGTGYEQYF.

As to this clone: Other DNA sequences from this sample encode an identical CDR3 as well. This sequence joins TRBV6-5 and TRBJ1-5; tentative D call: TRBD1 (6 bases). Germline CDR1 MNHEY, CDR2 SVGAGI. Trimming took 0 bases from V and 4 from J, leaving 7 bases between them. The CDR3 is made up of 14 amino acids. The CDR3 region has the DNA TGTGCCAGCAGTTACTCACAGGGTAATCAGCCCCAGCATTTT. This translates into CASSYSQGNQPQHF.

The chain joins TRBV18 to TRBJ2-7, with 11 bases that match TRBD2. After removal of 5 bases from V and 6 bases from J, the junction contained 6 bases not matched to a gene. The CDR3 consists of 14 residues. Germline lookup yields CDR1 KGHSH and CDR2 LQKENI. The CDR3 DNA follows: TGTGCCAGCTCAGACGCTAGCGGGAGGCTCGAGCAGTACTTC. Amino acid sequence: CASSDASGRLEQYF.

In DNA form, the CDR3 reads TGTGCCAGCACCGAGGAATATGGACAGGGGCCGAGCACTGAAGCTTTCTTT. Translation gives CASTEEYGQGPSTEAFF. The chain employs TRBV6-4 and TRBJ1-1; TRBD1 agrees at 9 bases. Trimming took 7 bases from V and 4 from J; bases not matched to a gene: 16. CDR3 length: 17 residues. Germline V CDR1 and CDR2: MRHNA, SNTAGT.

The genes are TRBV11-2 and TRBJ1-6; 9 positions agree with TRBD1. The CDR3 totals 14 residues. The V and J ends lost 5 bases and 8 bases, in that order; junction bases with no gene match: 4. Germline V gene sequence: CDR1 SGHAT, CDR2 FQNNGV. CDR3 amino acids: CASSRDRGYSPLHF. The CDR3 DNA reads TGTGCCAGCAGCCGTGACAGGGGGTATTCACCCCTCCACTTT. The full variable domain, rest sourced from reference TRBV11-2 and TRBJ1-6, is EAGVAQSPRYKIIEKRQSVAFWCNPISGHATLYWYQQILGQGPKLLIQFQNNGVVDDSQLPKDRFSAERLKGVDSTLKIQPAKLEDSAVYLCASSRDRGYSPLHFGNGTRLTVT.

The rearrangement joins TRBV5-8 to TRBJ2-3; the match to TRBD2 covers 9 bases. CDR1 SGHTS and CDR2 YDEGEE come from the germline V gene. The V gene end was trimmed by 0 bases and the J gene end by 5 bases; junction bases not matched to a gene: 10. The CDR3 loop spans 17 amino acids. CDR3 in amino acids: CASSLGILAGKIDTQYF. The DNA for the CDR3 is TGTGCCAGCAGCTTGGGTATCCTAGCGGGAAAGATAGATACGCAGTATTTT.

The J gene is TRBJ1-4, the V gene TRBV7-9; 9 nucleotides line up with TRBD1. Germline CDR1 is SEHNR and CDR2 is FQNEAQ (reference sequence). The trim removed 4 bases at V and 5 bases at J, leaving 8 bases unmatched. The CDR3 has 16 amino acids. In DNA form, the CDR3 reads TGTGCCAGCAGCTCCGTTCGGGGGACAGGGAATGAAAAACTGTTTTTT. This codes for CASSSVRGTGNEKLFF.

The chain links TRBV7-8 to TRBJ2-3; TRBD2 is a possible D gene (6 bases). The CDR3 length is 17 residues. Germline assignment: CDR1 SGHVS and CDR2 FQNEAQ. V lost 5 bases and J 4 bases, leaving 22 bases between the germline ends. The CDR3 is CASSRGTRAGGADTQYF. CDR3 DNA sequence: TGTGCCAGCAGCCGGGGGACCCGCGCCGGCGGCGCAGATACGCAGTATTTT.

The chain has TRBV7-2 and TRBJ1-5; the D gene is possibly TRBD1 (5 bases). CDR3 length: 14 amino acids. Between the trimmed V and J ends, which lost 6 bases and 6 bases, there was a span of 15 bases. Per germline, CDR1 SGHTA and CDR2 FQGNSA. The CDR3 sequence is CASRPDSWVQPQHF. DNA for the CDR3: TGTGCCAGCAGGCCCGACAGTTGGGTTCAGCCCCAGCATTTT.

This chain joins TRBV6-6 and TRBJ2-3, with TRBD2 identical over 8 bases. CDR1 and CDR2 (germline): MNHNY, SVGAGI (reference sequence). This CDR3 contains 15 residues. V dropped 7 bases and J dropped 6; count of bases not matched to a gene: 12. The CDR3 region has the DNA TGTGCCAGCAACGTCCGGGGGGGAACGGGCGATACGCAGTATTTT. Translation gives CASNVRGGTGDTQYF.

On this clone: Other DNA sequences in this specimen translate into the identical CDR3. This rearrangement joins TRBV6-5 to TRBJ2-7; 9 nucleotides agree with TRBD1. Germline CDR1 MNHEY, CDR2 SVGAGI. The CDR3 totals 15 residues. After removal of 0 bases from V and 2 bases from J, the junction contained 2 bases not matched to a gene. The CDR3 loop is CASSYSGTGTYEQYF. In DNA, the CDR3 is TGTGCCAGCAGTTACTCGGGGACAGGGACCTACGAGCAGTACTTC.

This chain joins TRBV5-1 and TRBJ1-2, with 9 bases fitting TRBD1. The CDR3 is 15 residues long. Germline CDR1 and CDR2: SGHRS and YFSETQ. Losses at the gene ends were 0 bases for V and 7 bases for J; bases not matched to a gene: 7. The CDR3 reads CASSLGTGADCGYTF. The CDR3 DNA reads TGCGCCAGCAGCTTGGGGACAGGGGCGGATTGTGGCTACACCTTC. Full variable domain (remainder filled in from reference TRBV5-1 and TRBJ1-2): KAGVTQTPRYLIKTRGQQVTLSCSPISGHRSVSWYQQTPGQGLQFLFEYFSETQRNKGNFPGRFSGRQFSNSRSEMNVSTLELGDSALYLCASSLGTGADCGYTFGSGTRLTVV.

The V gene is TRBV5-1, the J gene TRBJ1-2; possibly TRBD1 for D (6 bases). The germline V gene encodes CDR1 SGHRS and CDR2 YFSETQ. V lost 2 bases and J lost 4, with 15 bases in between. This CDR3 has 15 residues. The CDR3 here is CASSLQGQEPYGYTF. For the CDR3, the DNA is TGCGCCAGCAGCTTACAGGGTCAAGAACCCTATGGCTACACCTTC.

The gene calls are TRBV6-4 and TRBJ1-2; perhaps TRBD1 as D (6 bases). Trimming stripped 5 bases from V and 2 bases from J, with 15 bases between. Per germline, CDR1 MRHNA and CDR2 SNTAGT. This CDR3 has 15 residues. CDR3 in amino acids: CASSPAGGRNYGYTF. The DNA of the CDR3 is TGTGCCAGCAGTCCGGCCGGGGGGCGAAACTATGGCTACACCTTC.

This sequence joins TRBV19 and TRBJ1-5; 8 positions match TRBD1. V dropped 8 bases and J dropped 2; count of bases not matched to a gene: 5. Germline loops: CDR1 LNHDA, CDR2 SQIVND (reference sequence). The CDR3 has 14 amino acids. The CDR3 protein is CASHRGYGNQPQHF. CDR3 in DNA: TGTGCCAGTCACAGGGGGTACGGCAATCAGCCCCAGCATTTT.

The chain uses TRBV27 and TRBJ1-3; 8 bases align to TRBD1. This CDR3 spans 14 amino acids. Per germline, CDR1 MNHEY and CDR2 SMNVEV (reference sequence). Losses at the gene ends were 6 bases for V and 0 bases for J; bases not matched to a gene: 1. This CDR3 reads CASRGQASGNTIYF. The CDR3 bases are TGTGCCAGCAGGGGACAGGCCTCTGGAAACACCATATATTTT.

The chain joins TRBV10-3 to TRBJ2-1; 8 nucleotides agree with TRBD2. This CDR3 has 16 residues. Germline V CDR1 and CDR2: ENHRY, SYGVKD. The trim removed 4 bases at V and 2 bases at J, leaving 7 bases unmatched. Written as DNA, the CDR3 is TGTGCCATCAGTGTTGTTAGCGGGGAGGCCTACAATGAGCAGTTCTTC. Translating gives CAISVVSGEAYNEQFF.

CDR3: CASSGTGGNYGYTF. For the CDR3, the DNA is TGTGCCAGCAGTGGGACAGGGGGAAACTATGGCTACACCTTC. The V and J genes are TRBV2 and TRBJ1-2; 10 bases match TRBD1. CDR3 length: 14 amino acids. Looked up from germline, CDR1 is SNHLY and CDR2 is FYNNEI. V shed 4 bases, J shed 2 bases, and the junction held 1 base outside the gene matches.